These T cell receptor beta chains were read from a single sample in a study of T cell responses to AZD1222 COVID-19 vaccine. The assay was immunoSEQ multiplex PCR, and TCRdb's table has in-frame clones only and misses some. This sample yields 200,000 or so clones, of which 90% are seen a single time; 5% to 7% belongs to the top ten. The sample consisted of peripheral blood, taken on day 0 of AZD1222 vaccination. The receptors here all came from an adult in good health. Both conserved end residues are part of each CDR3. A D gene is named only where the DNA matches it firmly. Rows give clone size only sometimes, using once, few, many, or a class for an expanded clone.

DNA: TGTGCCAGCAGCTTAAATGCTAGGAACACCGGGGAGCTGTTTTTT
CDR3: CASSLNARNTGELFF
size: .
D: .
J: TRBJ2-2
V: TRBV7-9

DNA: TGTGCCAGCAGTTTACTCGGACAGGGCGTGGGCAATCAGCCCCAGCATTTT
CDR3: CASSLLGQGVGNQPQHF
size: .
D: TRBD1
J: TRBJ1-5
V: TRBV27

DNA: TGTGCCAGCAGCCAACTAGCGGGAGTTGCCGGGGAGCTGTTTTTT
CDR3: CASSQLAGVAGELFF
size: once
D: TRBD2
J: TRBJ2-2
V: TRBV11-2

DNA: TGTGCCAGCAGTTACCACAGGGAAAAGGATGGCTACACCTTC
CDR3: CASSYHREKDGYTF
size: .
D: .
J: TRBJ1-2
V: TRBV6-5

DNA: TGTGCCAGCAGTTTGCGACTTAACCACGAGCAGTACTTC
CDR3: CASSLRLNHEQYF
size: .
D: .
J: TRBJ2-7
V: TRBV6-5

DNA: TGTGCCAGCAGACGGGAGGGAGGTTCGAACACTGAAGCTTTCTTT
CDR3: CASRREGGSNTEAFF
size: .
D: .
J: TRBJ1-1
V: TRBV6-5

DNA: TGTGCCAGCGGTACCCTCCACTTT
CDR3: CASGTLHF
size: .
D: .
J: TRBJ1-6
V: TRBV12-3/TRBV12-4

DNA: TGTGCCAGTAGTACCTTGTTGGGGAGGACTGAAGCTTTCTTT
CDR3: CASSTLLGRTEAFF
size: .
D: .
J: TRBJ1-1
V: TRBV19

DNA: TGTGCCAGCAGCTTGGAAGGGTGGCGGCAGACAAATCAGCCCCAGCATTTT
CDR3: CASSLEGWRQTNQPQHF
size: .
D: .
J: TRBJ1-5
V: TRBV5-6

DNA: TGCAGCGTTACGGGACAGGGGAATCGGGGCTACACCTTC
CDR3: CSVTGQGNRGYTF
size: .
D: TRBD1
J: TRBJ1-2
V: TRBV29-1

DNA: TGCGCCAGCAGTCGGGATGGTGGAGGGACAGATACGCAGTATTTT
CDR3: CASSRDGGGTDTQYF
size: .
D: .
J: TRBJ2-3
V: TRBV5-1

DNA: TGTGCCAGCTCCCCGGGTTTGACCGCCGCAAATGAGCAGTTCTTC
CDR3: CASSPGLTAANEQFF
size: .
D: .
J: TRBJ2-1
V: TRBV18

DNA: TGTGCCAGCAGAAGGGGAGAGGAGTTGAACACTGAAGCTTTCTTT
CDR3: CASRRGEELNTEAFF
size: few
D: .
J: TRBJ1-1
V: TRBV6-5

DNA: TGTGCCAGCAGCATCGCGACACCCAACTATGGCTACACCTTC
CDR3: CASSIATPNYGYTF
size: few
D: .
J: TRBJ1-2
V: TRBV5-4

DNA: TGTGCCAGCTCACTGGAGGACGGCTATGGCTACACCTTC
CDR3: CASSLEDGYGYTF
size: .
D: .
J: TRBJ1-2
V: TRBV18

DNA: TGTGCCAGCCAGACAGGAATGAACACTGAAGCTTTCTTT
CDR3: CASQTGMNTEAFF
size: .
D: .
J: TRBJ1-1
V: TRBV10-3

DNA: TGTGCCAGCAGTGAGGCCAGAGGACGATTAGGGGAGCAGTACTTC
CDR3: CASSEARGRLGEQYF
size: .
D: .
J: TRBJ2-7
V: TRBV25-1

DNA: TGTGCCACCCAGGGGACAGGGGGGGTATACAATGAGCAGTTCTTC
CDR3: CATQGTGGVYNEQFF
size: once
D: TRBD1
J: TRBJ2-1
V: TRBV6-5

DNA: TGTGCCAGCAGCCGAGGGACGGGAGGGGTCAATGAGCAGTTCTTC
CDR3: CASSRGTGGVNEQFF
size: .
D: TRBD2
J: TRBJ2-1
V: TRBV9

DNA: TGTGCCAGCTGCAGAGACAGGGTCACTGGAAACACCATATATTTT
CDR3: CASCRDRVTGNTIYF
size: .
D: TRBD1
J: TRBJ1-3
V: TRBV6-5

DNA: TGCAGTGCACTCCTGAACTATGGCTACACCTTC
CDR3: CSALLNYGYTF
size: .
D: .
J: TRBJ1-2
V: TRBV20-1

DNA: TGTGCCAGCAGTTACAGCGCGGCCCCAGATACGCAGTATTTT
CDR3: CASSYSAAPDTQYF
size: .
D: .
J: TRBJ2-3
V: TRBV2

DNA: TGTGCCAGTAGTCCCACCGGGACAGGGGGCGGCTACACCTTC
CDR3: CASSPTGTGGGYTF
size: .
D: TRBD1
J: TRBJ1-2
V: TRBV19

DNA: TGCGCCAGCAGCCTAGCGGGGGAGCTCACAGATACGCAGTATTTT
CDR3: CASSLAGELTDTQYF
size: .
D: TRBD2
J: TRBJ2-3
V: TRBV5-1

DNA: TGCGCCAGCAGGGGAAGTGGGGATACGCAGTATTTT
CDR3: CASRGSGDTQYF
size: .
D: .
J: TRBJ2-3
V: TRBV10-1

DNA: TGTGCCAGCAGCCCCCCCGGCGTAGCGGGATCTGGTGAGCAGTTCTTC
CDR3: CASSPPGVAGSGEQFF
size: .
D: TRBD2
J: TRBJ2-1
V: TRBV7-2

DNA: TGCGCCAGCAGCTTAGGACAGGGGGAACAGCCCCAGCATTTT
CDR3: CASSLGQGEQPQHF
size: .
D: TRBD1
J: TRBJ1-5
V: TRBV5-1

DNA: TGCGCCAGCAGTCGGGACAGGGGGGCCTACGAGCAGTACTTC
CDR3: CASSRDRGAYEQYF
size: .
D: TRBD1
J: TRBJ2-7
V: TRBV10-1

DNA: TGTGCCAGCAGTTCGGGGGGGCTTTCACCCCTCCACTTT
CDR3: CASSSGGLSPLHF
size: .
D: .
J: TRBJ1-6
V: TRBV12-3/TRBV12-4

DNA: TGTGCCAGCAGCTTTACAGCCGGACAGGGAGGCGGTGGCTACACCTTC
CDR3: CASSFTAGQGGGGYTF
size: .
D: TRBD1
J: TRBJ1-2
V: TRBV5-4

DNA: TGCGCCAGCAGCTTGGAGGCAAGATACAATGAGCAGTTCTTC
CDR3: CASSLEARYNEQFF
size: .
D: .
J: TRBJ2-1
V: TRBV5-1

DNA: TGTGCGGCTCGGGACAAGATGAACACTGAAGCTTTCTTT
CDR3: CAARDKMNTEAFF
size: .
D: .
J: TRBJ1-1
V: TRBV19

DNA: TGTGCCAGTACATGGACGGGGAGGAACACTGAAGCTTTCTTT
CDR3: CASTWTGRNTEAFF
size: .
D: .
J: TRBJ1-1
V: TRBV19

DNA: TGTGCCAGCAGCTCGCCCTGGGACAGGGGGGGATACTATGGCTACACCTTC
CDR3: CASSSPWDRGGYYGYTF
size: .
D: TRBD1
J: TRBJ1-2
V: TRBV5-6

DNA: TGCGCCAGCAGCCAAAACAGGGGGCAATCTGAAAAACTGTTTTTT
CDR3: CASSQNRGQSEKLFF
size: .
D: TRBD1
J: TRBJ1-4
V: TRBV4-1

DNA: TGTGCCAGCAGTTCATCATGGGGGTCTGGAAACACCATATATTTT
CDR3: CASSSSWGSGNTIYF
size: .
D: .
J: TRBJ1-3
V: TRBV28

DNA: TGTGCCAGCGGTCAGGACCGTCCCAAGAGACCCCAGTACTTC
CDR3: CASGQDRPKRPQYF
size: few
D: .
J: TRBJ2-5
V: TRBV7-2

DNA: TGTGCCAGCAGCGTTAGGGGGGAGGCACGCACAGATACGCAGTATTTT
CDR3: CASSVRGEARTDTQYF
size: .
D: .
J: TRBJ2-3
V: TRBV9

DNA: TGTGCCAGCAGTTCCAGAGGACTAGCGGCAGATACGCAGTATTTT
CDR3: CASSSRGLAADTQYF
size: .
D: TRBD2
J: TRBJ2-3
V: TRBV28

DNA: TGCGCCAGCAGCCAAGATGGACCGGGGCCCTACGAGCAGTACTTC
CDR3: CASSQDGPGPYEQYF
size: few
D: .
J: TRBJ2-7
V: TRBV4-1